This TCR beta chain appears in the sequencing data of a study of somatic mutations in cytotoxic T cells in rheumatoid arthritis. Across the study: Peripheral blood samples of around 30 ml EDTA were taken from patients directly after diagnosis and before treatment.

The repertoire was sequenced with immunoSEQ multiplex PCR; TCRdb's copy has only in-frame clones and lacks some. Among about 10,000 clones listed, about 82% were seen once. From germline, CDR1 is SGHAT and CDR2 FQNNGV. Trimming took 4 bases from V and 5 from J; bases not matched to a gene: 6. CDR3 length equals 15 residues. Sequenced: CD8+ T cells sorted from blood. This chain connects TRBV11-2 to TRBJ1-2; the match to TRBD1 covers 11 bases. This clonotype originated in an adult with rheumatoid arthritis. The CDR3: CASSYGGQGVYGYTF. The CDR3 DNA sequence: TGTGCCAGCAGCTACGGGGGACAGGGGGTATATGGCTACACCTTC. The whole variable domain, filled in from reference TRBV11-2 and TRBJ1-2, reads EAGVAQSPRYKIIEKRQSVAFWCNPISGHATLYWYQQILGQGPKLLIQFQNNGVVDDSQLPKDRFSAERLKGVDSTLKIQPAKLEDSAVYLCASSYGGQGVYGYTFGSGTRLTVV.